This T cell receptor beta chain was identified in a study of OX40 agonist ivuxolimab in advanced cancers. Across the whole study: Patients received intravenous ivuxolimab every 2 weeks at 0.01 to 10 mg/kg.

The count of this clone is one. The antigen remains undetermined. The junction differs from germline at one of its ends, possibly a read error. The protocol was immunoSEQ multiplex PCR, while the TCRdb copy is restricted to in-frame clones and leaves out a portion. Of about 14,000 clones detected, approximately 80% appear once; the ten largest clones hold approximately 18%. Per the germline V gene, CDR1 is SGHAT and CDR2 is FQNNGV. This CDR3 region has 12 residues. The study, taken as a whole, reports: Partial responders treated at 0.1-3.0 mg/kg exhibited clonal expansion among the lowest measured.

The input for sequencing was CD4+ or CD8+ T cells sorted from blood, taken in a trial of the OX40 agonist ivuxolimab. The gene calls are TRBV11-2 and TRBJ1-2, with a weak D call TRBD1 (5 bases). This TCR was sampled from an adult with an advanced solid tumor such as melanoma, head and neck, liver or kidney cancer. The CDR3 sequence: CASSLDSYGYTF. DNA of the CDR3: TGTGCCAGCAGCCTAGACAGCTATGGCTACACCTTC.